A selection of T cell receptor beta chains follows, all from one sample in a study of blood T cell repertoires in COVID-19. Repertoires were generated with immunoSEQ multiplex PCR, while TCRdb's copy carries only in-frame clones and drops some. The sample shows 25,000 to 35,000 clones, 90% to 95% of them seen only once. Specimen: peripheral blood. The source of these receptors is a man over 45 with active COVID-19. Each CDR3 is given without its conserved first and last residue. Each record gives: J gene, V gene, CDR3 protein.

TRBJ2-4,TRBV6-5,ASTRWDYAKNIQY
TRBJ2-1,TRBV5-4,ASSPTWGGGNEQF
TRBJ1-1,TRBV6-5,ASSWGETVTEAF
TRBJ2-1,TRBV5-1,ASSPSASYNEQF
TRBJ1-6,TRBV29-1,SVATGDLSPLH
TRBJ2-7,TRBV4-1,ASSQGVVIAGGTYEQY
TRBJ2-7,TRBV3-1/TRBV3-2,ASSQDGGNEQY
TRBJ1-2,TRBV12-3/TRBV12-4,ASRQDALAGYT
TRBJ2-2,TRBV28,ASSFITGPGTLGELF
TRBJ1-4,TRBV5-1,ASSLYGEEKLF
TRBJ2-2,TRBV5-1,ASSLFNGRVAGELF
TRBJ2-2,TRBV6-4,ASSDSASGSAGELF